A selection of T cell receptor beta chains follows, all from one sample in a study of blood T cell repertoires in COVID-19. The protocol was immunoSEQ multiplex PCR, while the TCRdb copy is restricted to in-frame clones and leaves out a portion. The sample carries 350,000 to 400,000 clones, 85% to 90% recorded once. Material: PBMCs or T cells enriched from blood (not recorded which). These receptor sequences come from a woman in her twenties or thirties who had recovered from COVID-19. Both conserved end residues are part of each CDR3. Each record gives: clone size, CDR3 length, V gene, J gene, D gene, CDR3 DNA, CDR3 protein. D genes are given only for firm matches. A row's size may be missing; if present it is once, few, many or a size class.

.	13	TRBV18	TRBJ1-1	.	TGTGCCAGCTCACCTGACGGTAGCCCTGAAGCTTTCTTT	CASSPDGSPEAFF
.	15	TRBV6-5	TRBJ1-1	TRBD1	TGTGCCAGCAGGCAAGGGGGCTCGGCGGACACTGAAGCTTTCTTT	CASRQGGSADTEAFF
.	15	TRBV28	TRBJ1-6	.	TGTGCCAGCAGCCCTGGGGCCCGGTCGGATTCACCCCTCCACTTT	CASSPGARSDSPLHF
.	12	TRBV9	TRBJ1-2	.	TGTGCCAGCAGCGTAGGGCCGTATGGCTACACCTTC	CASSVGPYGYTF
.	14	TRBV13	TRBJ1-1	.	TGTGCCAGCAGCGCCAGGGCCGGGAACACTGAAGCTTTCTTT	CASSARAGNTEAFF
.	14	TRBV5-1	TRBJ1-5	.	TGCGCCAGCAGCTTGAGCGGTAGCAATCAGCCCCAGCATTTT	CASSLSGSNQPQHF
.	15	TRBV9	TRBJ2-1	TRBD2	TGTGCCAGCAGCGTAGGGACTAGCCCTGACAATGAGCAGTTCTTC	CASSVGTSPDNEQFF
.	15	TRBV7-9	TRBJ1-1	.	TGTGCCAGCAGCTTAGCGTCCACAGGGTCGACTGAAGCTTTCTTT	CASSLASTGSTEAFF
.	14	TRBV7-2	TRBJ1-1	TRBD1	TGTGCCAGCAGCCAAGACAGGGGGCGTCCTGAAGCTTTCTTT	CASSQDRGRPEAFF
.	16	TRBV5-1	TRBJ2-3	TRBD1	TGCGCCAGCAGTCAACTTGGGGGACAGGGCCCAGATACGCAGTATTTT	CASSQLGGQGPDTQYF
.	13	TRBV9	TRBJ1-6	.	TGTGCCAGCAGCGTAACTGGAGAATCACCCCTCCACTTT	CASSVTGESPLHF
.	14	TRBV7-8	TRBJ2-7	TRBD1	TGTGCCAGCAGCATTTCGGGACAGGCCTACGAGCAGTACTTC	CASSISGQAYEQYF
.	15	TRBV28	TRBJ1-2	TRBD1	TGTGCCAGCAGTCCCCAGGGACAGGGGTTCTATGGCTACACCTTC	CASSPQGQGFYGYTF
.	14	TRBV19	TRBJ1-2	.	TGTGCCAGTAGTTTTACAGGGTTTTCGGGTGGCTACACCTTC	CASSFTGFSGGYTF
.	14	TRBV5-5	TRBJ2-3	.	TGTGCCAGCAGCTTGGGGGGCCTGACAGATACGCAGTATTTT	CASSLGGLTDTQYF
.	13	TRBV29-1	TRBJ1-1	.	TGCAGCGTTGCCGGAGGGATGAACACTGAAGCTTTCTTT	CSVAGGMNTEAFF
.	15	TRBV5-6	TRBJ1-5	.	TGTGCCAGCAGCCTTTATTACGGTAGCAATCAGCCCCAGCATTTT	CASSLYYGSNQPQHF
.	15	TRBV6-5	TRBJ2-7	.	TGTGCCAGCAGCTCCCCAGGACAGAACTCGTACGAGCAGTACTTC	CASSSPGQNSYEQYF
.	16	TRBV19	TRBJ2-7	TRBD2	TGTGCCAGTAGTATAGACCTTGGGACTATCCACTACGAGCAGTACTTC	CASSIDLGTIHYEQYF
once	15	TRBV13	TRBJ1-1	.	TGTGCCAGCTTATATTCACAGGAAATGAACACTGAAGCTTTCTTT	CASLYSQEMNTEAFF
.	13	TRBV6-5	TRBJ1-5	.	TGTGCCAGCAGGGGGGCAGGCAATCAGCCCCAGCATTTT	CASRGAGNQPQHF
once	14	TRBV30	TRBJ2-2	TRBD1	TGTGCCTGGGGATACAGGGGGCTAGGCGGGGAGCTGTTTTTT	CAWGYRGLGGELFF
.	13	TRBV30	TRBJ1-2	TRBD1	TGTGCCTGTTTACAGGGGGAGAACTATGGCTACACCTTC	CACLQGENYGYTF
.	19	TRBV5-1	TRBJ2-1	TRBD2	TGCGCCAGCAGCTCGAGACTAGCGGGGACCCCGGGCTCCTACAATGAGCAGTTCTTC	CASSSRLAGTPGSYNEQFF
few	14	TRBV30	TRBJ1-1	TRBD1	TGTGCCTGGAGTACGGGACAGGGAGACACTGAAGCTTTCTTT	CAWSTGQGDTEAFF
.	15	TRBV30	TRBJ2-1	TRBD2	TGTGCCTGGAGTGTACTGGATAGCGGGGTGAATGAGCAGTTCTTC	CAWSVLDSGVNEQFF
.	15	TRBV5-1	TRBJ2-1	TRBD2	TGCGCCAGCAGCTTGTCACTAGCGGGAGTGGGTGAGCAGTTCTTC	CASSLSLAGVGEQFF
.	12	TRBV24-1	TRBJ2-1	.	TGTGCCACCACCGGACTCTCCAATGAGCAGTTCTTC	CATTGLSNEQFF
.	13	TRBV28	TRBJ1-2	TRBD1	TGTGCCAGCAGTTTGAGGACAGGCTATGGCTACACCTTC	CASSLRTGYGYTF
.	17	TRBV5-4	TRBJ2-4	TRBD1	TGTGCCAGCAGCTTCTGGGACAGGGAAAGAGCCAAAAACATTCAGTACTTC	CASSFWDRERAKNIQYF
.	16	TRBV7-8	TRBJ2-3	TRBD2	TGTGCCAGCAGCCGACTGAGTAGCGGGGGGTCTGATACGCAGTATTTT	CASSRLSSGGSDTQYF
.	15	TRBV2	TRBJ2-3	TRBD1	TGTGCCAGCAGGGGACAGGGGGCGCCCACAGATACGCAGTATTTT	CASRGQGAPTDTQYF
once	14	TRBV28	TRBJ2-7	.	TGTGCCAGCAGCCCCATAGGGGAAAGGTCCGAGCAGTACTTC	CASSPIGERSEQYF
once	16	TRBV19	TRBJ2-5	TRBD2	TGTGCCAGTAGTGAAAGACTAGCTCGGGGGCAAGAGACCCAGTACTTC	CASSERLARGQETQYF
.	14	TRBV11-3	TRBJ2-3	.	TGTGCCAGCACCTCCGGGGGAGTCGCAGATACGCAGTATTTT	CASTSGGVADTQYF
.	14	TRBV3-1/TRBV3-2	TRBJ2-2	.	TGTGCCAGCAGCCGGAGGACAGCGACCGGGGAGCTGTTTTTT	CASSRRTATGELFF
.	16	TRBV5-1	TRBJ2-5	TRBD2	TGCGCCAGCAGCTTGGATATAGCGGGGGACCAAGAGACCCAGTACTTC	CASSLDIAGDQETQYF
.	15	TRBV2	TRBJ1-4	TRBD1	TGTGCCAGTTCAATACAGGGGGCAACTAATGAAAAACTGTTTTTT	CASSIQGATNEKLFF
.	15	TRBV7-6	TRBJ2-7	.	TGTGCCAGCAGCTTAGACACAGGGATGCTCGACGAGCAGTACTTC	CASSLDTGMLDEQYF
.	13	TRBV6-5	TRBJ2-7	.	TGTGCCAGCATCGGGTTAAGCTCCTACGAGCAGTACTTC	CASIGLSSYEQYF
.	21	TRBV7-6	TRBJ2-7	.	TGTGCCAGCAGCTTAGTGAACAGCGACATCGAAACCGGGAGAAGGGCTCACGAGCAGTACTTC	CASSLVNSDIETGRRAHEQYF
.	15	TRBV5-1	TRBJ1-6	TRBD1	TGCGCCAGCAGCTTGGGTGGGACAGAGGCTTCACCCCTCCACTTT	CASSLGGTEASPLHF
few	12	TRBV5-5	TRBJ1-1	.	TGTGCCAGCAGCTACCGACAGACCGAAGCTTTCTTT	CASSYRQTEAFF
.	14	TRBV5-1	TRBJ2-7	.	TGCGCCAGCAGCCTAGGGACCTCGGGGGACGAGCAGTACTTC	CASSLGTSGDEQYF
.	18	TRBV7-2	TRBJ2-7	TRBD2	TGTGCCAGCAGCTTCCGGACTAGCGGGGTTTCGCCCGCCTACGAGCAGTACTTC	CASSFRTSGVSPAYEQYF
.	12	TRBV12-3/TRBV12-4	TRBJ2-7	.	TGTGCCAGCAGTTACATTTCCTACGAGCAGTACTTC	CASSYISYEQYF
.	18	TRBV28	TRBJ2-5	TRBD2	TGTGCCAGCAGTTGGGACCTAGCGGGAGTAAGGGGACAAGAGACCCAGTACTTC	CASSWDLAGVRGQETQYF
.	14	TRBV9	TRBJ1-2	.	TGTGCCAGCAGCGCTGGGGGGGGTCCGGTTGGCTACACCTTC	CASSAGGGPVGYTF
once	12	TRBV12-3/TRBV12-4	TRBJ2-7	TRBD1	TGTGCCAGCAGTCCACAGGGGATCGAGCAGTACTTC	CASSPQGIEQYF